This T cell receptor (beta chain) is from a study of Graves' ophthalmopathy and Graves' hyperthyroidism (dated by TCRdb to 2017 to 2018). For the study in its entirety: Hyperthyroidism was considered stable if no progression to ophthalmopathy occurred within 18 months of follow-up. An independent validation cohort comprised around 19 hyperthyroidism patients and roughly 15 patients who later progressed from hyperthyroidism to ophthalmopathy. The study used TCR beta repertoire signatures to distinguish Graves' ophthalmopathy from Graves' hyperthyroidism and to predict progression to ophthalmopathy. In total, 135 blood samples were TCR-sequenced: around 42 ophthalmopathy, some 75 hyperthyroidism and some 17 hyperthyroidism-to-ophthalmopathy patients. To explore V-J signatures that separate ophthalmopathy from hyperthyroidism, a discovery set of about a hundred patients was enrolled, consisting of about 43 with ophthalmopathy and about 60 with stable hyperthyroidism. In more than five hyperthyroidism patients, the T-cell repertoires found in thyroid tissue were compared with those found in blood. Following sampling, methimazole starting at 30 mg daily was administered to hyperthyroidism patients, and high-dose intravenous methylprednisolone was administered to ophthalmopathy patients. General study outcomes and caveats: Most of the expanded thyroid clonotypes with a frequency above 0.001 were also detected in blood, and it was suggested that the thyroid immune response may be reflected by blood repertoires. In validation, the model predicted ophthalmopathy progression with about 64% sensitivity and roughly 72% specificity; roughly 12 predicted patients were CT-confirmed with GO in a median of around 6.5 months. Sample size was not statistically predetermined, and group allocation was not concealed from the investigators. Ophthalmopathy was separated from stable hyperthyroidism by the 13-signature model with more than 85% sensitivity and roughly 83% specificity in cross-validation and with 80%/75% in the test set.

Hyperthyroidism patients were newly diagnosed, were aged 18 to 65 years, and had a disease duration under 2 months. Patients were excluded if they had other autoimmune diseases, uncontrolled infections, pregnancy or lactation. Clinical symptoms, serum thyroxine, TRAb, thyroid ultrasound and orbital computed tomography were used for diagnosis. Total RNA was extracted with Trizol reagent and quality-checked on an Agilent 2100 Bioanalyzer. As regards this clonotype: It lacks a known antigen. Base qualities are not recorded, but no much larger clone differs from it by a single base.

CDR1 and CDR2 are drawn from the germline V gene: SGHTA, FQGNSA. From its cysteine to its phenylalanine, the CDR3 spans 16 amino acids. Only the CDR3 part of the read is kept: 48 bases, read in frame from the first base. The V end gives up 5 bases and the J end 8 bases, leaving 13 bases in the junction not matched to a gene. For repertoire sequencing, the TCR beta CDR3 regions were amplified from RNA transcripts. HTBI primers and the Qiagen OneStep RT-PCR kit were used in a first-round RT-PCR, which was followed by a second-round multiplex PCR, size selection and purification. The libraries underwent paired-end sequencing with 100 bp reads on an Illumina HiSeq2000. The source study handled its data this way. Reads were processed with SOAPnuke, discarding reads with adapters, uncalled bases, mean Phred below 15, or no exact constant-primer or identifier match. COPE v1.2.5 was used to merge high-quality paired reads. Unique nucleotide sequences were defined as clonotypes and aligned to IMGT TRB V, D and J references using MiTCR v1.1. Analysis was restricted to V-J combinations with a frequency above 0.0001, which covered roughly 99% of repertoires. A TCR clonal expansion and chaos score per V-J combination was defined as the ratio of F50 clonal expansion to chaos observed in the TCRdist matrix. Welch's t-statistics and random forest were used to reduce the features to approximately 13 V-J combinations, which were then used as input to a naive Bayes classifier. The Morisita-Horn index was used to measure how similar the thyroid and blood repertoires were. In TCRdb, the public reads were trimmed at Q25 with fastp and aligned with MiXCR, with productive beta chains retained. CDR3 protein duplicates are merged, each entry listing the most common genes and DNA. These V and J calls are TCRdb output, not the study's own analysis. The sample table records 580,000 or so distinct CDR3 sequences; under 45% of these occur just once. About 4% of the sample goes to the ten largest clones.

This chain joins TRBV7-2 to TRBJ2-1; TRBD2 aligns with 9 central bases. The source of this sequence is an adult man with Graves' hyperthyroidism. Sequenced input: peripheral blood or thyroid tissue (not recorded which). The DNA reads as follows: TGTGCCAGCAGCCCAGGCCGGGGACTAGCCCTCGATGAGCAGTTCTTC. It is translated as CASSPGRGLALDEQFF. The full variable domain, completed from the reference TRBV7-2 and TRBJ2-1 proteins outside the CDR3, reads GAGVSQSPSNKVTEKGKDVELRCDPISGHTALYWYRQSLGQGLEFLIYFQGNSAPDKSGLPSDRFSAERTGGSVSTLTIQRTQQEDSAVYLCASSPGRGLALDEQFFGPGTRLTVL.